This T cell receptor (beta chain) was profiled in a study of a mutant IDH1 vaccine in newly diagnosed glioma. Regarding time point: week 35, safety follow-up. Each vaccine dose was 300 ug of mutant IDH1 20-mer peptide, with topical imiquimod. Patients carried new grade 3 or 4 IDH1-mutant astrocytomas lacking nuclear ATRX. Trimming removed 3 bases from V and 4 bases from J, with 9 bases in between. The CDR3 is made up of 13 amino acids. Germline V gene data show CDR1 as SGHDN and CDR2 as FVKESK. This clone was picked up one time. The target antigen is unknown. This table comes from immunoSEQ multiplex PCR, and its TCRdb copy is limited to in-frame clones, with some not included. Among some 71,000 clones listed, around 84% were seen once.

The TCR originated in a man aged 25-45 years with glioma. Sequences were derived from PBMCs, sampled from a glioma patient whose treatment included an IDH1 peptide vaccine. This rearrangement joins TRBV14 to TRBJ1-2, with D unclear. CDR3 coding DNA: TGTGCCAGCAGCCACCAAGGTACCTATGGCTACACCTTC. This translates into CASSHQGTYGYTF.